The clone carrying this T cell receptor (beta chain) was counted ten times or more. Antigen: not known. This specimen belongs to a study of early T cells in non-severe SARS-CoV-2 infection. Study as a whole: Chains were unpaired, as sequencing was done on bulk RNA from unsorted whole blood.

V shed 1 base and J 3 bases; nucleotides not matched to a gene: 5. The CDR3 has 16 amino acids. Per the germline V gene, CDR1 is GTSNPN and CDR2 is SVGIG (reference sequence). Study results and limitations: The matching step, a VDJdb search, favored anti-spike CD8 responses and missed private and CD4 specificities.

Unique molecular identifiers (one per individual cDNA molecule) were attached. From the 5' RACE reads, TCRdb called clonotypes with MiXCR, one entry per CDR3 protein. The data contain some 35,000 distinct CDR3 sequences, 5.3% of them singletons. This chain connects TRBV30 to TRBJ2-1, with 11 bases identical to TRBD2. Sequenced sample: whole blood. The receptor was derived from an adult who was a healthcare worker with PCR-confirmed SARS-CoV-2 infection or an uninfected control (not recorded which). The CDR3 DNA reads as TGTGCCTGGAGTGGGGCGACTAGCGGGGACTACAATGAGCAGTTCTTC. Translated: CAWSGATSGDYNEQFF.